Listed below are T cell receptor beta chains from one sample, sequenced in a study of technical replicates of blood from several donors. Measured with immunoSEQ multiplex PCR; TCRdb has only the in-frame clones, and not every one. The sample includes around 70,000 clones, approximately 94% of them seen just once. The sample taken for sequencing was T cells isolated from PBMCs. The receptors derive from a human donor in good health. Both conserved end residues are part of each CDR3. A D gene is named only where the DNA matches it firmly. Where a row states a size, it is once, few, many or the class of an expanded clone; other rows omit it.

CDR3 length	clone size	V gene	J gene	D gene	CDR3 protein	CDR3 DNA
14	once	TRBV6-6	TRBJ1-5	NA	CASSTDSLPQPQHF	TGTGCCAGCAGTACGGACAGTTTACCTCAGCCCCAGCATTTT
14	NA	TRBV25-1	TRBJ2-1	NA	CASSEVGAVNEQFF	TGTGCCAGCAGTGAAGTGGGGGCAGTCAATGAGCAGTTCTTC
16	NA	TRBV25-1	TRBJ2-1	TRBD1	CASSRQGQGIYNEQFF	TGTGCCAGCAGTCGACAGGGACAGGGAATCTACAATGAGCAGTTCTTC
14	NA	TRBV7-2	TRBJ1-2	NA	CASCQTSGNYGYTF	TGTGCCAGCTGTCAAACAAGCGGCAACTATGGCTACACCTTC
16	NA	TRBV5-6	TRBJ1-2	NA	CASSWGGSGANYGYTF	TGTGCCAGCAGCTGGGGGGGATCCGGAGCTAACTATGGCTACACCTTC
14	few	TRBV10-1	TRBJ2-7	TRBD2	CASSRTSGSLEQYF	TGCGCCAGCTCAAGGACTAGCGGGAGCCTCGAGCAGTACTTC
14	NA	TRBV5-1	TRBJ2-7	TRBD2	CASSLTGLNYEQYF	TGCGCCAGCAGCTTGACGGGACTAAACTACGAGCAGTACTTC
14	NA	TRBV5-1	TRBJ1-2	TRBD1	CASSLETGPYGYTF	TGCGCCAGCAGCTTGGAGACAGGGCCTTATGGCTACACCTTC
13	once	TRBV11-1	TRBJ2-2	NA	CASSHRGTGELFF	TGTGCCAGCAGCCACCGGGGCACCGGGGAGCTGTTTTTT
17	NA	TRBV5-1	TRBJ2-3	TRBD2	CASSLTGLAEVTDTQYF	TGCGCCAGCAGCTTAACGGGACTAGCGGAAGTCACAGATACGCAGTATTTT
17	NA	TRBV29-1	TRBJ2-5	TRBD1	CSVGGTGLTYPQETQYF	TGCAGCGTTGGAGGGACAGGGCTTACCTATCCTCAAGAGACCCAGTACTTC
17	NA	TRBV2	TRBJ2-2	TRBD2	CASSEILGLEVTGELFF	TGTGCCAGCAGTGAAATATTAGGACTAGAGGTCACCGGGGAGCTGTTTTTT
14	NA	TRBV27	TRBJ2-7	TRBD2	CASKTGTSSYEQYF	TGTGCCAGCAAAACCGGGACTAGCTCCTACGAGCAGTACTTC
14	NA	TRBV29-1	TRBJ2-7	NA	CSVEDSRATYEQYF	TGCAGCGTTGAAGACAGCAGGGCAACCTACGAGCAGTACTTC
16	NA	TRBV15	TRBJ2-1	TRBD2	CAISREREGLRNEQFF	TGTGCCATCTCTAGGGAGCGGGAGGGTCTTCGGAATGAGCAGTTCTTC
14	NA	TRBV27	TRBJ1-2	NA	CASSLSAGNCGYTF	TGTGCCAGCAGTTTATCGGCAGGGAACTGTGGCTACACCTTC
11	NA	TRBV29-1	TRBJ1-4	NA	CSTVLNEKLFF	TGCAGCACAGTTCTTAATGAAAAACTGTTTTTT
15	NA	TRBV7-9	TRBJ2-7	TRBD2	CASSISGGATYEQYF	TGTGCCAGCAGCATCTCGGGAGGGGCTACCTACGAGCAGTACTTC
16	once	TRBV27	TRBJ2-1	TRBD2	CASSKTSASSYNEQFF	TGTGCCAGCAGTAAAACTAGCGCTAGCTCCTACAATGAGCAGTTCTTC
14	few	TRBV9	TRBJ1-1	NA	CASSPYGGNTEAFF	TGTGCCAGCAGCCCTTACGGCGGAAACACTGAAGCTTTCTTT
14	NA	TRBV9	TRBJ1-3	NA	CASSVEFIQDTIYF	TGTGCCAGCAGCGTAGAATTCATACAGGACACCATATATTTT
15	NA	TRBV9	TRBJ2-3	TRBD1	CASSVRTGGPDTQYF	TGTGCCAGCAGCGTTCGGACAGGGGGACCAGATACGCAGTATTTT
18	NA	TRBV5-1	TRBJ2-7	TRBD2	CASSQYGTSGRSPYEQYF	TGCGCCAGCAGCCAATACGGGACTAGCGGGAGGAGCCCCTACGAGCAGTACTTC
15	once	TRBV2	TRBJ1-5	NA	CASSEVNWFRQPQHF	TGTGCCAGCAGTGAAGTAAACTGGTTCAGGCAGCCCCAGCATTTT
14	NA	TRBV9	TRBJ2-5	NA	CASSVGTVQETQYF	TGTGCCAGCAGCGTAGGGACAGTCCAAGAGACCCAGTACTTC
15	NA	TRBV10-1	TRBJ2-7	TRBD2	CASSEPLAGVREQYF	TGCGCCAGCAGTGAGCCACTAGCGGGAGTGCGCGAGCAGTACTTC
15	NA	TRBV6-6	TRBJ1-3	NA	CASSLTGTSGNTIYF	TGTGCCAGCAGTTTAACAGGGACCTCTGGAAACACCATATATTTT
14	NA	TRBV19	TRBJ1-4	TRBD1	CASSIGQGTEKLFF	TGTGCCAGTAGTATAGGACAGGGAACTGAAAAACTGTTTTTT
14	NA	TRBV30	TRBJ2-3	NA	CAWRYSRHTDTQYF	TGTGCCTGGAGATACTCACGACACACAGATACGCAGTATTTT
16	NA	TRBV19	TRBJ2-2	TRBD1	CASMSGQGANTGELFF	TGTGCCAGTATGTCGGGACAGGGGGCGAACACCGGGGAGCTGTTTTTT
14	NA	TRBV7-8	TRBJ1-1	NA	CASSSGLGDTEAFF	TGTGCCAGCAGCTCAGGGTTAGGGGACACTGAAGCTTTCTTT
15	NA	TRBV7-7	TRBJ2-1	NA	CASSLTGELSNEQFF	TGTGCTAGCAGCTTAACGGGGGAACTCTCCAATGAGCAGTTCTTC
15	NA	TRBV28	TRBJ1-3	NA	CASSLGLISGNTIYF	TGTGCCAGCAGTTTGGGACTGATCTCTGGAAACACCATATATTTT
10	once	TRBV7-9	TRBJ2-7	NA	CASSFYEQYF	TGTGCCAGCTCCTTCTACGAGCAGTACTTC
16	NA	TRBV27	TRBJ1-1	TRBD1	CASSLQIGTVNTEAFF	TGTGCCAGCAGTCTGCAGATCGGGACAGTGAACACTGAAGCTTTCTTT
15	NA	TRBV28	TRBJ2-1	NA	CASTTIAESYNEQFF	TGTGCCAGCACAACTATAGCGGAGTCCTACAATGAGCAGTTCTTC
15	NA	TRBV11-2	TRBJ2-7	TRBD2	CASSRPSGSIYEQYF	TGTGCCAGCAGCCGACCTAGCGGGAGCATATACGAGCAGTACTTC
16	NA	TRBV9	TRBJ2-3	TRBD2	CASSASYSGSTDTQYF	TGTGCCAGCAGCGCGAGCTATAGCGGGTCCACAGATACGCAGTATTTT
13	NA	TRBV7-9	TRBJ1-4	TRBD1	CASSLDQGQKVIF	TGTGCCAGCAGCTTAGACCAGGGACAGAAAGTAATTTTT
17	NA	TRBV7-2	TRBJ1-5	NA	CASSLGGVGVIHQPQHF	TGTGCCAGCAGCTTAGGGGGGGTAGGGGTTATCCATCAGCCCCAGCATTTT
20	NA	TRBV4-2	TRBJ2-3	TRBD2	CASSQETIIRTSGSTDTQYF	TGTGCCAGCAGCCAAGAAACCATTATTAGGACTAGCGGCAGCACAGATACGCAGTATTTT
13	NA	TRBV29-1	TRBJ2-7	NA	CSVGQTGTYEQYF	TGCAGCGTTGGACAGACAGGTACCTACGAGCAGTACTTC
16	NA	TRBV27	TRBJ1-5	TRBD1	CATRPGGPFSNQPQHF	TGTGCCACCCGCCCAGGGGGCCCTTTTAGCAATCAGCCCCAGCATTTT
14	NA	TRBV5-1	TRBJ2-5	TRBD1	CASRKGTGEETQYF	TGCGCCAGCCGAAAAGGGACAGGCGAAGAGACCCAGTACTTC
14	NA	TRBV29-1	TRBJ1-3	NA	CSVEDGGYGNTIYF	TGCAGCGTTGAAGACGGGGGTTACGGAAACACCATATATTTT